The 29 T cell receptor beta chains listed next were all sequenced from one sample in a study of blood T cell repertoires in COVID-19. The assay was immunoSEQ multiplex PCR, and TCRdb's table has in-frame clones only and misses some. The sample lists 75,000 to 100,000 clones; 82% were seen once. Source material: peripheral blood. Receptor source: a man in his fifties or sixties with active or convalescent COVID-19.

The sample holds one count of this clone. The genes are TRBV11-1 and TRBJ2-1, with 7 nucleotides matching TRBD2. The CDR3 has 16 residues. V dropped 2 bases and J dropped 4; count of bases not matched to a gene: 8. Germline V gene lookup returns CDR1 SGHAT and CDR2 FQDESV (reference sequence). CDR3 residues: CASSLSSGEFYNEQFF. Written as DNA, the CDR3 is TGTGCCAGCAGCTTATCGAGCGGGGAATTTTACAATGAGCAGTTCTTC.

V and J are TRBV6-1 and TRBJ1-5, with TRBD1 as a possible D gene (5 bases). Germline CDR1 is MNHNS and CDR2 is SASEGT. The CDR3 loop spans 17 amino acids. Trimming took 2 bases from V and 2 from J, leaving 16 bases between them. This CDR3 is CASSENRRGFGNQPQHF. As DNA, the CDR3 is TGTGCCAGCAGTGAAAATCGTCGGGGGTTCGGCAATCAGCCCCAGCATTTT.

This chain links TRBV19 with TRBJ1-5, with D tentatively TRBD1 (5 bases). Trimming took 3 bases from V and 6 from J, leaving 15 bases between them. The CDR3 runs to 15 residues. CDR1 and CDR2 from the germline V gene are LNHDA and SQIVND (reference sequence). The chain's CDR3 is CASSIDSYYLQPQHF. The CDR3 nucleotides are TGTGCCAGTAGTATTGACAGCTATTACCTTCAGCCCCAGCATTTT.

The chain recombines TRBV6-5 with TRBJ1-1; the D is unclear. V lost 2 bases to trimming and J lost 4 bases, with 8 bases between them. This CDR3 is built from 13 residues. From germline, CDR1 is MNHEY and CDR2 SVGAGI. Written as DNA, the CDR3 is TGTGCCAGCAGTTACCCGTCCAGCACTGAAGCTTTCTTT. This encodes CASSYPSSTEAFF.

The V gene is TRBV10-2, the J gene TRBJ2-3; D perhaps matches TRBD1 (5 bases). The CDR3 extends over 14 amino acids. CDR1 and CDR2 from the germline V gene are WSHSY and SAAADI. Trimming took off 2 bases at V and 3 bases at J, with 9 bases between the two ends. CDR3 sequence reads: CASSEVGRTDTQYF. In nucleotides, the CDR3 is TGCGCCAGCAGTGAGGTGGGGCGGACAGATACGCAGTATTTT.

The chain has TRBV7-9 and TRBJ2-3; 8 positions agree with TRBD1. CDR1 and CDR2 from the germline V gene are SEHNR and FQNEAQ (reference sequence). There are 16 residues in the CDR3. With 5 bases clipped from V and 5 bases from J, the junction kept 12 bases outside the gene matches. This CDR3 is CASSLFGTGGVDTQYF. The CDR3 bases are TGTGCCAGCAGCCTCTTCGGGACAGGAGGCGTAGATACGCAGTATTTT.

The genes are TRBV30 and TRBJ2-1; TRBD2 is a possible D gene (5 bases). The CDR3 totals 14 residues. V shed 3 bases and J shed 7 bases, with 16 bases lying between them. CDR1 and CDR2 from the germline V gene are GTSNPN and SVGIG (reference sequence). In nucleotides, the CDR3 is TGTGCCTGGAGGCGACTACCTACACAGAATGAGCAGTTCTTC. It is translated as CAWRRLPTQNEQFF.

This clone has a single count. The gene calls are TRBV19 and TRBJ1-5, with D perhaps matching TRBD1 (5 bases). The CDR3 loop spans 17 amino acids. The germline CDR1 and CDR2 sequences are LNHDA and SQIVND (reference sequence). V lost 2 bases to trimming and J lost 4 bases, with 18 bases between them. The CDR3 region has the DNA TGTGCCAGTAGTATAAAGGGGTTCGAGTTCGGGAATCAGCCCCAGCATTTT. Protein sequence: CASSIKGFEFGNQPQHF. The variable domain in full, completed from reference TRBV19 and TRBJ1-5, reads DGGITQSPKYLFRKEGQNVTLSCEQNLNHDAMYWYRQDPGQGLRLIYYSQIVNDFQKGDIAEGYSVSREKKESFPLTVTSAQKNPTAFYLCASSIKGFEFGNQPQHFGDGTRLSIL.

The chain carries TRBV10-3 and TRBJ2-5; TRBD1 is a possible D gene (6 bases). This CDR3 is built from 14 residues. Germline CDR1 ENHRY, CDR2 SYGVKD. V was trimmed by 10 bases and J by 8 bases, leaving 23 bases between them. The CDR3 bases are TGTGCCACCCCCCCTACAGGGTTACCACTCACCCAGTACTTC. This sequence encodes CATPPTGLPLTQYF.

The rearrangement uses TRBV28 and TRBJ1-5; TRBD1 might be the D (5 bases). V was pared by 6 bases and J by 3 bases, with 18 bases between. Germline CDR1 and CDR2: MDHEN and SYDVKM. The CDR3 is 16 residues long. In DNA, the CDR3 is TGTGCCAGCAGGGGATTAGGGCAGGGTCCCAATCAGCCCCAGCATTTT. Amino acid sequence: CASRGLGQGPNQPQHF.

For the CDR3, the DNA is TGTGCCAGCGGCAACAGTTGGGGCTACACCTTC. It translates to CASGNSWGYTF. The chain uses TRBV28 and TRBJ1-2; no definite D call. The germline CDR1 and CDR2 sequences are MDHEN and SYDVKM. The V and J ends lost 8 bases and 8 bases respectively, with 12 bases between them. This CDR3 is built from 11 residues.

The chain carries TRBV30 and TRBJ1-2; 9 positions match TRBD1. The ends lost 4 bases at V and 8 bases at J; junction bases unmatched: 8. The CDR3 consists of 13 residues. The germline V gene encodes CDR1 GTSNPN and CDR2 SVGIG (reference sequence). CDR3 protein: CAWIGTGIGGYTF. Written as DNA, the CDR3 is TGTGCCTGGATTGGGACAGGGATAGGAGGCTACACCTTC.

The chain couples TRBV20-1 to TRBJ2-1, with 7 bases identical to TRBD2. Germline V gives CDR1 DFQATT, CDR2 SNEGSKA (reference sequence). The J segment lost 4 bases and the V segment lost 3 bases, leaving 3 bases of the junction unmatched. The CDR3 spans 13 residues. The CDR3 DNA follows: TGCAGTGCTAGTCCCGGGGGGTACAATGAGCAGTTCTTC. This encodes CSASPGGYNEQFF.

The rearrangement links TRBV5-6 to TRBJ1-5; D unclear. This CDR3 is built from 13 residues. Germline V lookup: CDR1 SGHDT, CDR2 YYEEEE. Trimming pared 0 bases from V and 5 bases from J, leaving 6 bases between. The CDR3 is CASSLDRDQPQHF. The CDR3, as DNA: TGTGCCAGCAGCTTGGATAGAGATCAGCCCCAGCATTTT.

A few counts support this clone. The CDR3 here is CASSQQVISGNTIYF. The CDR3 bases are TGCGCCAGCAGCCAACAGGTCATCTCTGGAAACACCATATATTTT. This chain connects TRBV4-1 to TRBJ1-3; D gene uncertain. CDR3 length: 15 residues. The V and J ends lost 2 bases and 0 bases respectively, with 8 bases between them. The V gene's germline CDR1 is MGHRA and CDR2 YSYEKL.

The chain has TRBV19 and TRBJ1-2; 7 bases agree with TRBD1. CDR3 length: 13 residues. Germline V gene data show CDR1 as LNHDA and CDR2 as SQIVND (reference sequence). Unmatched junction bases numbered 6, after V lost 7 bases and J lost 4 bases. Here the CDR3 DNA reads TGTGCCAGTACCCCGACAGGGCCCTATGGCTACACCTTC. Protein: CASTPTGPYGYTF.

As DNA, the CDR3 is TGTGCCAGCAGCTTAGAGATAGCGGGAACCTACGAGCAGTACTTC. Protein product: CASSLEIAGTYEQYF. This chain uses TRBV7-2 with TRBJ2-7; 8 bases are shared with TRBD2. Losses at the gene ends were 1 base for V and 2 bases for J; bases not matched to a gene: 4. Per the germline V gene, CDR1 is SGHTA and CDR2 is FQGNSA. CDR3 length: 15 amino acids.

Only a few counts were recorded for this clone. The chain links TRBV4-1 to TRBJ1-1; D possibly corresponds to TRBD1 (5 bases). The CDR3 runs to 14 residues. V was cut by 4 bases and J by 2 bases, with 11 bases left in between. The germline V gene has CDR1 MGHRA and CDR2 YSYEKL. CDR3 nucleotide sequence: TGCGCCAGCAGCCGGGCAGGGCAAAACACTGAAGCTTTCTTT. This sequence encodes CASSRAGQNTEAFF.

The chain is built from TRBV5-1 and TRBJ1-2, with D tentatively TRBD1 (6 bases). V gave up 1 base and J gave up 7 bases, with 20 bases separating them. The CDR3 sequence is 16 residues long. Germline V CDR1 and CDR2: SGHRS, YFSETQ. The CDR3 DNA is TGCGCCAGCAGCTTGTCGGAGGGGGGGCGAATACGTGGCTACACCTTC. This gives the protein CASSLSEGGRIRGYTF.

The V gene is TRBV5-1, the J gene TRBJ2-1; D perhaps matches TRBD2 (5 bases). Germline loops: CDR1 SGHRS, CDR2 YFSETQ. V was pared by 0 bases and J by 8 bases, with 21 bases between. The CDR3 has 17 residues. In nucleotides, the CDR3 is TGCGCCAGCAGCTTGGTAGCGTCCTCCACAAACGGCGATGAGCAGTTCTTC. This gives the protein CASSLVASSTNGDEQFF.

The V call is TRBV3-1 (or the pseudogene TRBV3-2), the J call TRBJ1-4; possibly TRBD1 for D (5 bases). Germline assignment: CDR1 LGHDT and CDR2 YNNKEL (reference sequence). Trimming shortened V by 5 bases and J by 8 bases, and 15 bases separated the two germline ends. This CDR3 spans 14 amino acids. The DNA of the CDR3 is TGTGCCAGCAGCTCCCCGGTGGGGGGGGAAAAACTGTTTTTT. Translating gives CASSSPVGGEKLFF.

The gene calls are TRBV4-1 and TRBJ2-3, with TRBD2 identical over 9 bases. The germline CDR1 and CDR2 sequences are MGHRA and YSYEKL. With V trimmed by 1 base and J by 0 bases, 5 bases remained unmatched. The CDR3 has 17 residues. CDR3 loop: CASSQGPSGDSTDTQYF. CDR3 DNA sequence: TGCGCCAGCAGCCAAGGCCCTAGCGGGGATAGCACAGATACGCAGTATTTT.

J is TRBJ2-3 and V is TRBV18; a weak D match, TRBD2 (5 bases). Germline V CDR1 and CDR2: KGHSH, LQKENI. Trimming cost V 1 base and J 2 bases, with 10 bases left between them. This CDR3 is 15 amino acids long. The CDR3 loop reads CASSPLEEITDTQYF. The CDR3 nucleotides read TGTGCCAGCTCACCACTGGAGGAGATCACAGATACGCAGTATTTT.

The V call is TRBV6-2 or TRBV6-3, the J call TRBJ2-5; D is undetermined. V lost 0 bases to trimming and J lost 5 bases, with 10 bases between them. The germline CDR1 and CDR2 sequences are MNHEY and SVGEGT. This CDR3 comprises 14 residues. The CDR3 region is CASSYSERWETQYF. The CDR3 DNA follows: TGTGCCAGCAGTTACTCAGAGAGGTGGGAGACCCAGTACTTC.

The gene calls are TRBV24-1 and TRBJ1-2, with D perhaps matching TRBD1 (5 bases). Germline V gene sequence: CDR1 KGHDR, CDR2 SFDVKD. The CDR3 has 13 amino acids. The V and J ends lost 1 base and 5 bases respectively, with 7 bases between them. Written as DNA, the CDR3 is TGTGCCACCAGTGATTTCCCAGGGTATGGCTACACCTTC. This codes for CATSDFPGYGYTF.

In this sample, this clone turned up once. J is TRBJ2-3 and V is TRBV14, with 10 bases that match TRBD2. V gave up 4 bases and J gave up 3 bases; unmatched junction bases: 7. Germline values: CDR1 SGHDN, CDR2 FVKESK. The CDR3 totals 16 residues. DNA of the CDR3: TGTGCCAGCAGCCCTACGGTACTAGCGGGGACAGATACGCAGTATTTT. Translating it yields CASSPTVLAGTDTQYF.

This sequence joins TRBV10-3 and TRBJ1-3; no clear D gene. There are 15 residues in the CDR3. V shed 6 bases and J shed 0 bases, with 12 bases lying between them. Germline CDR1 reads ENHRY; CDR2 reads SYGVKD. CDR3 region: CAIRTQSPSGNTIYF. For the CDR3, the DNA is TGTGCCATCAGGACACAGTCACCCTCTGGAAACACCATATATTTT.

The chain has TRBV19 and TRBJ2-3; 11 nucleotides align to TRBD2. Germline values: CDR1 LNHDA, CDR2 SQIVND (reference sequence). V lost 10 bases, J lost 8 bases, and 14 bases stayed unmatched. CDR3 length: 15 amino acids. The CDR3 DNA reads TGTGCCACCTCGCGCCCGACTAGCGGGGAAGGTACGCAGTATTTT. Translating it yields CATSRPTSGEGTQYF.

The J gene is TRBJ2-5, the V gene TRBV7-9; D may be TRBD1 (6 bases). Trimming removed 10 bases at V and 5 bases at J, with 17 bases between. CDR1 and CDR2 from the germline V gene are SEHNR and FQNEAQ (reference sequence). The CDR3 spans 13 residues. CDR3 sequence (DNA): TGTGCCACCTCGGCAGGGGTAGCGGAGACCCAGTACTTC. Its protein is CATSAGVAETQYF.